This T cell receptor beta chain is drawn from a study of blood T cell repertoires in COVID-19. The repertoire was sequenced with immunoSEQ multiplex PCR; TCRdb's copy has only in-frame clones and lacks some. Of some 140,000 clones listed, 65% to 80% are singletons. Germline trimming cut 7 bases from V and 6 bases from J; bases unmatched to any gene: 9. CDR1 and CDR2 from the germline V gene are LNHDA and SQIVND (reference sequence). This CDR3 is built from 15 residues. The J gene is TRBJ1-5, the V gene TRBV19; 10 bases align to TRBD1. Sequencing used peripheral blood. The TCR originated in a man between 60 and 75 years old with acute or convalescent COVID-19. This chain's CDR3 is CASNPTGGFSQPQHF. CDR3 nucleotides: TGTGCCAGTAATCCGACAGGGGGCTTTAGTCAGCCCCAGCATTTT.